This T cell receptor (beta chain) was sequenced for a study of cytomegalovirus exposure and HLA in healthy donors. With 60 Vbeta and 13 Jbeta primers, the PCR was carried out. Assay: immunoSEQ multiplex PCR; the TCRdb copy retains only in-frame clones and omits some. This sample has 130,000 to 150,000 clones, with over 75% found just once. Study-level points and caveats: Highest at DRB1 and lowest at HLA-C, TCR association rates differed among HLA loci in a later analysis.

This clone was seen only once. What it recognizes is unknown. The germline V gene encodes CDR1 ENHRY and CDR2 SYGVKD. The CDR3 is 12 amino acids. Germline trimming cut 10 bases from V and 2 bases from J; bases unmatched to any gene: 2. The sequence was collected from a woman in her 30s in good health and CMV-seronegative. The chain recombines TRBV10-3 with TRBJ1-2, with 9 bases that match TRBD1. Sequenced sample: PBMCs. CDR3 sequence: CATGQGNYGYTF. CDR3 DNA sequence: TGTGCCACCGGACAGGGGAACTATGGCTACACCTTC.